The clone carrying this T cell receptor (beta chain) was observed many times. Excluded were patients with other autoimmune diseases, uncontrolled infections, pregnancy or lactation. Diagnosis relied on clinical symptoms, serum thyroxine, TRAb, thyroid ultrasound and orbital computed tomography. This entry comes from a study of Graves' ophthalmopathy and Graves' hyperthyroidism. Amplified TCR beta CDR3 regions were obtained using RNA transcripts as template. After a first-round RT-PCR with HTBI primers, a second-round multiplex PCR was run. One entry per CDR3 protein, called by TCRdb with MiXCR from the multiplex PCR reads. The sample records about 480,000 distinct CDR3 sequences, approximately 14% being singletons. The CDR3 has 13 amino acids. Germline V gene sequence: CDR1 ENHRY, CDR2 SYGVKD. Trimming removed 4 bases from V and 0 bases from J, with 4 bases in between.

V gene TRBV10-3 combines with J gene TRBJ1-3, with D unresolved. This TCR was recovered from a woman in her twenties or thirties with Graves' ophthalmopathy. The sequenced material came from blood. CDR3 in DNA: TGTGCCATCAGTGGCCCCTCTGGAAACACCATATATTTT. Amino acids: CAISGPSGNTIYF.